The 10 T cell receptor beta chains presented below share a single source sample, sequenced in a study of blood T cell repertoires in COVID-19. The method was immunoSEQ multiplex PCR; TCRdb's version includes in-frame clones alone and lacks a portion of them. The sample has roughly 260,000 clones, approximately 91% seen once. Sequencing was done on a sample of peripheral blood. All receptors come from a woman in her thirties or forties who had recovered from COVID-19.

The chain recombines TRBV11-2 with TRBJ1-2, with D perhaps TRBD1 (6 bases). The CDR3 extends over 14 amino acids. The germline V gene encodes CDR1 SGHAT and CDR2 FQNNGV. Deletions cut 1 base from V and 8 bases from J, with 14 bases between. The CDR3 DNA is TGTGCCAGCAGCTTAGGACAGGTCACGGGAGGCTACACCTTC. Translated, it gives CASSLGQVTGGYTF.

This clone has a handful of counts. V usage is TRBV28 and J usage is TRBJ1-3; D gene uncertain. The CDR3 is 14 residues long. V was shortened by 6 bases and J by 0 bases, with 9 bases between the two germline ends. The germline CDR1 and CDR2 sequences are MDHEN and SYDVKM. DNA for the CDR3: TGTGCCAGCAGGTACGGTCTCTCTGGAAACACCATATATTTT. Protein product: CASRYGLSGNTIYF.

The chain recombines TRBV7-2 with TRBJ1-3; 8 nucleotides agree with TRBD1. Germline values: CDR1 SGHTA, CDR2 FQGNSA. The CDR3 has 14 residues. V shed 5 bases, J shed 7 bases, and the junction held 7 bases outside the gene matches. The CDR3 loop reads CASSAARGQNTIYF. For the CDR3, the DNA is TGTGCCAGCAGCGCCGCCAGGGGGCAGAACACCATATATTTT. Together with reference TRBV7-2 and TRBJ1-3, the CDR3 gives the full variable domain: GAGVSQSPSNKVTEKGKDVELRCDPISGHTALYWYRQSLGQGLEFLIYFQGNSAPDKSGLPSDRFSAERTGGSVSTLTIQRTQQEDSAVYLCASSAARGQNTIYFGEGSWLTVV.

The chain links TRBV3-1 (or the pseudogene TRBV3-2) to TRBJ2-3; no clear D gene. V lost 6 bases and J 5 bases, leaving 15 bases between the germline ends. The CDR3 has 14 residues. Looked up from germline, CDR1 is LGHDT and CDR2 is YNNKEL (reference sequence). CDR3 DNA: TGTGCCAGCAGTACTACCCTGCCCGGAGATACGCAGTATTTT. It specifies CASSTTLPGDTQYF.

Concerning this clone itself: One end of the junction is discordant with germline, which a read error may explain. This chain links TRBV2 with TRBJ2-7, with TRBD2 as a possible D gene (6 bases). Germline V gene data show CDR1 as SNHLY and CDR2 as FYNNEI. CDR3 length: 13 residues. This chain's CDR3 is CASSGDWSSEQYF. The CDR3 DNA reads TGTGCCAGCAGTGGGGACTGGTCCTCCGAGCAGTACTTC.

The V call is TRBV5-6, the J call TRBJ2-3; 7 bases match TRBD2. The CDR3 is 16 amino acids. Germline lookup yields CDR1 SGHDT and CDR2 YYEEEE. J was trimmed by 5 bases and V by 1 base; bases with no gene match: 10. The CDR3 sequence is CASSLIPSGPQDTQYF. CDR3 DNA sequence: TGTGCCAGCAGCTTGATCCCTAGCGGACCCCAAGATACGCAGTATTTT.

The V gene is TRBV12-3 or TRBV12-4, the J gene TRBJ2-3; D uncertain. With 2 bases removed from V and 1 base from J, the gap between germline ends came to 4 bases. The length of the CDR3 is 13 residues. The CDR3, as DNA: TGTGCCAGCAGTTTACGGGGCACAGATACGCAGTATTTT. Protein sequence: CASSLRGTDTQYF.

The V call is TRBV4-3, the J call TRBJ1-1, with unresolved D. The V and J ends lost 0 bases and 4 bases respectively, with 9 bases between them. CDR3 size: 14 residues. The V gene's germline CDR1 is LGHNA and CDR2 YSLEER. The CDR3 protein is CASSQDEGSTEAFF. The CDR3 DNA is TGCGCCAGCAGCCAAGACGAGGGCTCCACTGAAGCTTTCTTT.

Details on this clone: The same CDR3 also results from other DNA sequences found in this sample. The chain links TRBV9 to TRBJ1-6; weak D call: TRBD1 (6 bases). The V end lost 0 bases, the J end lost 7 bases, and 11 bases lay between the germline ends. The CDR3 totals 15 residues. Germline V gives CDR1 SGDLS, CDR2 YYNGEE. This CDR3 is CASSVEGVRNSPLHF. CDR3 nucleotides: TGTGCCAGCAGCGTAGAGGGGGTTAGAAATTCACCCCTCCACTTT. Variable domain in full (rest from reference TRBV9 and TRBJ1-6): DSGVTQTPKHLITATGQRVTLRCSPRSGDLSVYWYQQSLDQGLQFLIQYYNGEERAKGNILERFSAQQFPDLHSELNLSSLELGDSALYFCASSVEGVRNSPLHFGNGTRLTVT.

In this sample, this clone turned up a few times. The chain links TRBV11-3 to TRBJ2-3, with TRBD2 as a possible D gene (6 bases). With 0 bases removed from V and 6 bases from J, the gap between germline ends came to 22 bases. The germline gives CDR1 SGHNT, CDR2 YENEEA. CDR3 length: 18 residues. The CDR3 coding sequence is TGTGCCAGCAGCTTAGACAAGCTAGCATGGGGGGTGACCGATACGCAGTATTTT. Translating it yields CASSLDKLAWGVTDTQYF.